A single sample gave rise to the 8 T cell receptor beta chains below, sequenced in a study of T-cell reconstitution after alpha-beta-depleted transplantation in children. Unique molecular identifiers were used in preparing the TCRbeta library. TCRdb called the PCR reads again in MiXCR, with one record for every CDR3 protein. The table lists a few hundred thousand distinct CDR3 sequences, around 10% of them singletons. This material consisted of peripheral blood, taken 180 days after TCRalphabeta/CD19-depleted stem cell transplant. The receptors here all came from a male patient aged 2-15 years who had a stem cell transplant for chronic granulomatous disease, so the T cells may come from the graft donor.

This clonotype was observed many times. The V gene is TRBV12-3 or TRBV12-4, the J gene TRBJ2-7; weak D call: TRBD2 (6 bases). This CDR3 comprises 14 residues. V lost 5 bases, J lost 0 bases, and 11 bases lay in between. This chain's CDR3 is CASSLLAASYEQYF. Here the CDR3 DNA reads TGTGCCAGCAGTCTCTTAGCGGCCTCCTACGAGCAGTACTTC.

Concerning this clonotype itself: A much bigger clone sits one base away, suggesting this may be a read error. V gene TRBV27 combines with J gene TRBJ2-5; a weak D match, TRBD1 (5 bases). This CDR3 has 16 amino acids. V shed 5 bases and J shed 5 bases, with 21 bases lying between them. Per germline, CDR1 MNHEY and CDR2 SMNVEV (reference sequence). The CDR3 DNA reads as TGTGCCAGCAGTCCCTTATGGGGCTTACAAAGGGAGACCCAGTACTTC. Translation: CASSPLWGLQRETQYF.

This clonotype was picked up many times. V and J are TRBV12-3 or TRBV12-4 and TRBJ1-5; D perhaps matches TRBD1 (5 bases). This CDR3 spans 15 amino acids. V was cut by 7 bases and J by 4 bases, with 17 bases left in between. CDR3 sequence (DNA): TGTGCCAGCACCGAATGGAGGGGAAAAAATCAGCCCCAGCATTTT. Its protein is CASTEWRGKNQPQHF.

This clonotype has ten or more counts. The chain has TRBV29-1 and TRBJ2-5, with a weak D call TRBD1 (6 bases). The germline V gene has CDR1 SQVTM and CDR2 ANQGSEA. V was pared by 0 bases and J by 1 base, with 12 bases between. This CDR3 spans 15 amino acids. As DNA, the CDR3 is TGCAGCGTTGAAGAGTTCGGGACACCCCAAGAGACCCAGTACTTC. It encodes CSVEEFGTPQETQYF.

This clonotype was seen ten or more times. The CDR3 sequence is CASRTGPRKYRNQPQHF. The CDR3 coding sequence is TGTGCCAGCAGAACCGGACCCAGGAAGTATAGGAATCAGCCCCAGCATTTT. The chain is built from TRBV28 and TRBJ1-5; D not certain. The length of the CDR3 is 17 residues. Between the trimmed V and J ends, which lost 6 bases and 4 bases, there was a span of 22 bases. Per the germline V gene, CDR1 is MDHEN and CDR2 is SYDVKM.

The sample holds many counts of this clonotype. This chain uses TRBV7-2 with TRBJ1-5, with D maybe TRBD1 (5 bases). Germline CDR1 is SGHTA and CDR2 is FQGNSA. The CDR3 extends over 15 amino acids. Trimming cost V 5 bases and J 0 bases, with 11 bases left between them. The CDR3 DNA sequence: TGTGCCAGCAGCACGGGACCCTATAGCAATCAGCCCCAGCATTTT. This codes for CASSTGPYSNQPQHF.

Concerning this clonotype itself: It may be a read error: a sequence one base away is much more abundant. The chain combines TRBV5-1 with TRBJ2-3; D is tentatively TRBD1 or TRBD2 (5 bases each). The CDR3 has 15 residues. Trimming stripped 1 base from V and 3 bases from J, with 12 bases between. Germline CDR1 SGHRS, CDR2 YFSETQ. The CDR3 DNA is TGCGCCAGCAGCTTGTTTCTGGGGGATACAGATACGCAGTATTTT. This translates into CASSLFLGDTDTQYF.

This clonotype was counted at least ten times. The V and J genes are TRBV3-1 and TRBJ2-2; D gene unclear. The CDR3 has 14 residues. Trimming left V 1 base short and J 4 bases short, with 7 bases between. The V gene's germline CDR1 is LGHDT and CDR2 YNNKEL (reference sequence). CDR3 in amino acids: CASSQGRGTGELFF. The CDR3 bases are TGTGCCAGCAGCCAAGGTCGTGGCACCGGGGAGCTGTTTTTT.